Only one count was recorded for the clone carrying this T cell receptor beta chain. The data originate from a study of shared clonotypes between healthy human individuals. Methods used by the authors: As immunoSEQ supplied junction-only sequences (without quality scores), filtering differed. TCRdb keeps only in-frame clones here, not all; method: immunoSEQ multiplex PCR. For V, J and clone size, that table is used; D and trimming come from the DNA. Of roughly 2.5 million clones listed, approximately 90% were seen once; the top ten hold roughly 0.14%. This CDR3 region has 16 residues. V lost 2 bases, J lost 2 bases, and 14 bases lay in between. Germline values: CDR1 MNHEY, CDR2 SVGAGI.

The J gene is TRBJ2-3, the V gene TRBV6-5, with a weak D call TRBD1 (6 bases). This sequence was found in a man younger than 35 in good health. The sample taken for sequencing was naive CD4+ T cells sorted from blood. This sample's subset: CD45RA+ positively selected. CDR3 sequence reads: CASSYGVRTATDTQYF. The CDR3 coding sequence is TGTGCCAGCAGTTACGGTGTAAGGACAGCCACAGATACGCAGTATTTT.